This TCR beta chain was profiled in a study of T cells in Graves' hyperthyroidism and ophthalmopathy. TCR beta CDR3 sequences were amplified from RNA transcripts. Carried out on the TCR CDR3, a first-round RT-PCR used the HTBI primer set. Using its own MiXCR run on the multiplex PCR reads, TCRdb lists one record per CDR3 protein. The data contain some 560,000 distinct CDR3 sequences, 15% to 17% of them singletons. Researchers defined stable Graves' hyperthyroidism as no ophthalmopathy progression within 18 months. Orbital computed tomography and thyroid ultrasound, together with serum TRAb and thyroxine and clinical symptoms, were used for diagnoses. From 10 ml of fresh peripheral blood, PBMCs were isolated. Germline V CDR1 and CDR2: SGHRS, YFSETQ. Trimming shortened V by 0 bases and J by 4 bases, and 11 bases separated the two germline ends. The CDR3 extends over 16 amino acids.

Input material: blood. The source is a woman between 25 and 40 years old with Graves' hyperthyroidism. The chain combines TRBV5-1 with TRBJ1-6; no clear D gene. As DNA, the CDR3 is TGCGCCAGCAGCTTGGGTATAGACATTTATAATTCACCCCTCCACTTT. Its translation: CASSLGIDIYNSPLHF.